What follows are 4 T cell receptor beta chains derived from one specimen sequenced in a study of T cells in Graves' hyperthyroidism and ophthalmopathy. Using RNA transcripts as the source, TCR beta CDR3 regions were amplified. Carried out on the TCR CDR3, a first-round RT-PCR used the HTBI primer set. TCRdb re-derived calls from the multiplex PCR reads in MiXCR, one entry per CDR3 protein. The sample includes hundreds of thousands of distinct CDR3 sequences, around 13% of them seen just once. Sequenced material: blood. These receptor sequences come from a woman in her thirties with Graves' hyperthyroidism that later progressed to Graves' ophthalmopathy.

This sequence joins TRBV7-8 and TRBJ2-1, with 13 nucleotides matching TRBD2. V was pared by 4 bases and J by 8 bases, with 8 bases of the junction left unmatched. The CDR3 length is 16 residues. Germline values: CDR1 SGHVS, CDR2 FQNEAQ. The CDR3 sequence is CASSSRTSGSADEQFF. The CDR3 nucleotides are TGTGCCAGCAGCTCCCGGACTAGCGGGAGCGCAGATGAGCAGTTCTTC.

This clonotype has ten or more counts. The J gene is TRBJ2-7, the V gene TRBV7-2; TRBD1 agrees at 9 bases. The trim removed 4 bases at V and 2 bases at J, leaving 9 bases unmatched. This CDR3 is built from 16 residues. Germline V gene data show CDR1 as SGHTA and CDR2 as FQGNSA. The CDR3 region is CASSSLTGGNTYEQYF. As DNA, the CDR3 is TGTGCCAGCAGCTCCTTAACAGGGGGCAACACCTACGAGCAGTACTTC.

This clonotype was found many times. The rearrangement uses TRBV3-1 and TRBJ1-3; tentatively, D is TRBD1 (6 bases). CDR1 LGHDT and CDR2 YNNKEL come from the germline V gene (reference sequence). V was shortened by 0 bases and J by 0 bases, with 12 bases between the two germline ends. The CDR3 is 17 residues long. The DNA for the CDR3 is TGTGCCAGCAGCCAAGATCAGGGGCGTCGCTCTGGAAACACCATATATTTT. This gives the protein CASSQDQGRRSGNTIYF. Variable domain in full (rest from reference TRBV3-1 and TRBJ1-3): DTAVSQTPKYLVTQMGNDKSIKCEQNLGHDTMYWYKQDSKKFLKIMFSYNNKELIINETVPNRFSPKSPDKAHLNLHINSLELGDSAVYFCASSQDQGRRSGNTIYFGEGSWLTVV.

In its sample, this clonotype was seen many times. V is TRBV11-2 and J is TRBJ2-7, with D hard to call. Germline CDR1 reads SGHAT; CDR2 reads FQNNGV. V lost 2 bases, J lost 6 bases, and 14 bases lay in between. The CDR3 length is 14 residues. CDR3 loop: CASSLRLGTLEQYF. In DNA form, the CDR3 reads TGTGCCAGCAGCTTAAGGCTAGGAACTCTCGAGCAGTACTTC.